This T cell receptor beta chain originates from a study of blood T cells in healthy people across ages. Notes on the study in general: With donor CMV status unknown, expanded clonotype changes were possibly confounded.

This CDR3 spans 14 amino acids. CDR1 and CDR2 (germline): SQVTM, ANQGSEA. V lost 6 bases and J lost 3; bases outside the gene matches: 6. This clonotype appeared a few times. Its target is not known. The second PCR ran about 6 to 11 cycles with a sample-barcoded 5' primer and J-beta primers. TCRdb called the 5' RACE reads again in MiXCR, with one record for every CDR3 protein. The table has 1,500,000 or so distinct CDR3 sequences, 59% seen once. Ranging in age from roughly 6 to 90, the donors were healthy Caucasian individuals from Russia. Sequencing used blood. J is TRBJ1-5 and V is TRBV29-1; 9 bases match TRBD1. This sequence was found in a man aged 18 to 29 in good health. For the CDR3, the DNA is TGCAGCGTGGTGACAGGGGGATACAATCAGCCCCAGCATTTT. Residues: CSVVTGGYNQPQHF.